This TCR beta chain was sequenced for a study of T-cell reconstitution after alpha-beta-depleted transplantation in children. This sample's TCRbeta library carried unique molecular identifier barcodes. TCRdb reprocessed the PCR reads via MiXCR and lists one record per CDR3 protein. Among fewer than 120,000 distinct CDR3 sequences listed, 10% were seen once. V gave up 3 bases and J gave up 3 bases, with 13 bases separating them. This CDR3 has 15 amino acids. This TCR was sampled from a human donor who donated a stem cell graft to a child with acute lymphoblastic leukemia. The rearrangement joins TRBV12-3 or TRBV12-4 to TRBJ2-3; D is unclear. The sequences come from PBMCs from the stem cell graft donor, collected from the stem cell graft. CDR3 sequence: CASSFNRRHTDTQYF. The DNA of the CDR3 is TGTGCCAGCAGTTTTAATCGACGACATACAGATACGCAGTATTTT.